The clone carrying this T cell receptor beta chain has more than one count but fewer than ten. Antigen: not known. The sample belongs to a study of T cells in Graves' hyperthyroidism and ophthalmopathy. The germline gives CDR1 SNHLY, CDR2 FYNNEI. Trimming shortened V by 0 bases and J by 5 bases, and 11 bases separated the two germline ends. The CDR3 has 16 amino acids. TCR beta CDR3 sequences were amplified from RNA transcripts. TCR CDR3 underwent first-round RT-PCR with the HTBI primer set. TCRdb used MiXCR to reprocess the multiplex PCR reads, holding one entry per CDR3 protein. The sample lists around 570,000 distinct CDR3 sequences, just under 20% occurring once. Findings and caveats of the study: The majority of expanded thyroid clonotypes above 0.001 also appeared in blood.

V and J are TRBV2 and TRBJ1-6; D is ambiguous. The specimen was blood. The sequence came from a man in his forties with Graves' ophthalmopathy. CDR3 protein: CASSEASPRNNSPLHF. The DNA of the CDR3 is TGTGCCAGCAGTGAAGCGAGTCCAAGAAATAATTCACCCCTCCACTTT.